These 27 T cell receptor beta chains came from one sample sequenced in a study of patients and donors after allogeneic stem cell transplantation. A single record per CDR3 protein comes from TCRdb applying MiXCR to the RT-PCR reads. This sample has about 160,000 distinct CDR3 sequences; 37% occur once, and the top ten carry 50% to 65%. Sequenced input: blood, either unsorted or a sorted T cell fraction (not recorded which). The origin of the receptors is a human donor who was either an allogeneic HSCT recipient or a stem cell or donor lymphocyte infusion donor (not recorded which). It is not recorded whose cells these are; they may come from a transplant donor.

This clonotype was recorded once. The chain recombines TRBV12-3 or TRBV12-4 with TRBJ2-3; 7 nucleotides line up with TRBD1. The CDR3 length is 15 residues. Trimming cost V 5 bases and J 1 base; bases outside gene matches: 6. The CDR3 is CASSPAGTGTDTQYF. The CDR3 bases are TGTGCCAGCAGTCCTGCCGGGACAGGCACAGATACGCAGTATTTT.

The genes are TRBV3-1 and TRBJ1-1; D gene uncertain. V shed 3 bases and J shed 6 bases, with 20 bases lying between them. Germline values: CDR1 LGHDT, CDR2 YNNKEL (reference sequence). The length of the CDR3 is 16 residues. CDR3 sequence: CASSQAHRPNPPEAFF. CDR3 bases: TGTGCCAGCAGCCAGGCACATAGACCTAACCCCCCTGAAGCTTTCTTT.

This clonotype appeared a few times. The chain couples TRBV28 to TRBJ1-5, with 9 positions matching TRBD1. J gave up 1 base and V 3 bases, and 10 bases lay outside the gene matches. This CDR3 comprises 18 residues. Germline-derived CDR1 and CDR2 are MDHEN and SYDVKM. CDR3 amino acids: CASSLGTGWPWSNQPQHF. CDR3 DNA: TGTGCCAGCAGTTTGGGGACAGGGTGGCCTTGGAGCAATCAGCCCCAGCATTTT. Combining the CDR3 with reference TRBV28 and TRBJ1-5 gives the whole variable domain DVKVTQSSRYLVKRTGEKVFLECVQDMDHENMFWYRQDPGLGLRLIYFSYDVKMKEKGDIPEGYSVSREKKERFSLILESASTNQTSMYLCASSLGTGWPWSNQPQHFGDGTRLSIL.

This clonotype was detected only once. CDR3 sequence (DNA): TGTGCCAGCAGTTTAGGCGGGGGGGCGATCCAGTACTTC. This translates into CASSLGGGAIQYF. This chain joins TRBV12-3 or TRBV12-4 and TRBJ2-5; 9 nucleotides agree with TRBD2. Trimming at V came to 1 base and at J to 10 bases, leaving 4 bases not matched to a gene. This CDR3 spans 13 amino acids.

This clonotype was observed at least ten times. The V gene is TRBV9, the J gene TRBJ1-6, with D hard to call. The germline V gene has CDR1 SGDLS and CDR2 YYNGEE. Trimming took off 3 bases at V and 7 bases at J, with 11 bases between the two ends. This CDR3 has 14 amino acids. The CDR3 bases are TGTGCCAGCAGCGGGGCAGGAGGCAATTCACCCCTCCACTTT. This gives the protein CASSGAGGNSPLHF.

This clonotype showed up just once. This chain joins TRBV11-3 and TRBJ2-3; D is unresolved. Germline lookup yields CDR1 SGHNT and CDR2 YENEEA. Trimming stripped 5 bases from V and 2 bases from J, with 11 bases between. CDR3 length: 14 amino acids. The CDR3 sequence: CASSPDLSTDTQYF. CDR3 coding DNA: TGTGCCAGCAGCCCGGACCTATCCACAGATACGCAGTATTTT.

This clonotype was seen a few times. The chain carries TRBV7-9 and TRBJ1-2; D is undetermined. The CDR3 runs 14 residues. V lost 1 base and J 4 bases, leaving 10 bases between the germline ends. Germline assignment: CDR1 SEHNR and CDR2 FQNEAQ (reference sequence). CDR3 sequence: CASSLDGRSYGYTF. The CDR3 DNA sequence: TGTGCCAGCAGCTTAGACGGCCGGAGCTATGGCTACACCTTC.

The CDR3 bases are TGTGCCAGCAGTTTAATTAAAGGTGGGACTCGCAGGTCTAGCACAGATACGCAGTATTTT. Translation gives CASSLIKGGTRRSSTDTQYF. This sequence joins TRBV12-3 or TRBV12-4 and TRBJ2-3, with TRBD2 as a possible D gene (6 bases). Between the trimmed V and J ends, which lost 2 bases and 0 bases, there was a span of 24 bases. The CDR3 covers 20 residues.

This clonotype was recorded a few times. As DNA, the CDR3 is TGCAGTGCTAGAGACGCGGACTGGGATCAGCCCCAGCATTTT. Its protein is CSARDADWDQPQHF. The gene calls are TRBV20-1 and TRBJ1-5, with unresolved D. The germline V gene encodes CDR1 DFQATT and CDR2 SNEGSKA (reference sequence). V was pared by 0 bases and J by 5 bases, with 11 bases between. This CDR3 has 14 residues.

This clonotype was recorded at least ten times. This chain joins TRBV29-1 and TRBJ1-2; D remains unclear. Germline CDR1 and CDR2: SQVTM and ANQGSEA. The length of the CDR3 is 12 residues. Trimming pared 4 bases from V and 2 bases from J, leaving 8 bases between. The CDR3 DNA is TGCAGCGTTGGAGAGATGAACTATGGCTACACCTTC. This sequence encodes CSVGEMNYGYTF.

This sequence joins TRBV20-1 and TRBJ1-6; TRBD1 matches at 7 bases. This CDR3 is built from 14 residues. Trimming took 6 bases from V and 5 from J; bases not matched to a gene: 7. Germline CDR1 and CDR2: DFQATT and SNEGSKA (reference sequence). CDR3 sequence (DNA): TGCAGTGCGTTACAGGGGATGGATAATTCACCCCTCCACTTT. Amino acid sequence: CSALQGMDNSPLHF.

In its sample, this clonotype was seen a few times. This chain uses TRBV29-1 with TRBJ1-2; 9 nucleotides match TRBD1. The CDR3 spans 12 residues. Germline CDR1 SQVTM, CDR2 ANQGSEA. The ends lost 7 bases at V and 6 bases at J; junction bases unmatched: 6. DNA of the CDR3: TGCAGCGCTAGGACAGGGGAGGATGGCTACACCTTC. Residues: CSARTGEDGYTF.

In its sample, this clonotype was seen a few times. The chain has TRBV4-2 and TRBJ2-2, with D perhaps matching TRBD2 (5 bases). V lost 4 bases, J lost 1 base, and 7 bases lay in between. CDR3 length: 14 residues. Germline values: CDR1 LGHNA, CDR2 YNFKEQ. In DNA form, the CDR3 reads TGTGCCAGCAGCCCGAGCGGGAACACCGGGGAGCTGTTTTTT. Amino acid sequence: CASSPSGNTGELFF.

The chain joins TRBV9 to TRBJ1-1, with D possibly TRBD1 on 6 matching bases. CDR3 length: 15 residues. Germline CDR1 is SGDLS and CDR2 is YYNGEE. V dropped 3 bases and J dropped 4 bases, with 16 bases sitting between them. The CDR3 region has the DNA TGTGCCAGCAGCGCCCACGGGGGGGCAGCCACTGAAGCTTTCTTT. Protein product: CASSAHGGAATEAFF.

This clonotype was observed a handful of times. The chain combines TRBV12-3 or TRBV12-4 with TRBJ1-4; D is perhaps TRBD1 (6 bases). There are 17 residues in the CDR3. With 2 bases removed from V and 3 bases from J, the gap between germline ends came to 16 bases. CDR3 sequence reads: CASSLTTLQGANEKLFF. The CDR3 nucleotides are TGTGCCAGCAGTTTAACCACCTTACAGGGAGCTAATGAAAAACTGTTTTTT.

This clonotype showed up just a few times. This rearrangement joins TRBV7-2 to TRBJ1-4; D ambiguous. Per the germline V gene, CDR1 is SGHTA and CDR2 is FQGNSA. The CDR3 has 15 residues. V gave up 7 bases and J gave up 0 bases, with 12 bases separating them. The CDR3 sequence: CASTTQLATNEKLFF. In DNA, the CDR3 is TGTGCCAGCACCACACAGCTGGCAACTAATGAAAAACTGTTTTTT.

V usage is TRBV7-9 and J usage is TRBJ2-5; maybe TRBD1 (6 bases). V dropped 8 bases and J dropped 4 bases, with 20 bases sitting between them. CDR3 length: 15 residues. Germline V gene lookup returns CDR1 SEHNR and CDR2 FQNEAQ (reference sequence). The CDR3 here is CASGPPRRGVETQYF. In DNA form, the CDR3 reads TGTGCCAGCGGCCCTCCGCGCAGGGGTGTAGAGACCCAGTACTTC.

The chain joins TRBV29-1 to TRBJ2-5; D might be TRBD1 (6 bases). V lost 4 bases and J 4 bases, leaving 10 bases between the germline ends. The CDR3 runs to 12 residues. Germline CDR1 reads SQVTM; CDR2 reads ANQGSEA. The CDR3 region is CSVGNRAETQYF. In nucleotides, the CDR3 is TGCAGCGTTGGGAACAGGGCAGAGACCCAGTACTTC. Full variable domain (remainder filled in from reference TRBV29-1 and TRBJ2-5): SAVISQKPSRDICQRGTSLTIQCQVDSQVTMMFWYRQQPGQSLTLIATANQGSEATYESGFVIDKFPISRPNLTFSTLTVSNMSPEDSSIYLCSVGNRAETQYFGPGTRLLVL.

This clonotype was observed a few times. The chain has TRBV20-1 and TRBJ1-1, with D unclear. Trimming removed 6 bases at V and 2 bases at J, with 10 bases between. Germline lookup yields CDR1 DFQATT and CDR2 SNEGSKA (reference sequence). The CDR3 contains 12 residues. The DNA for the CDR3 is TGCAGTGCCAGTAGGAAAAACACTGAAGCTTTCTTT. Residues: CSASRKNTEAFF.

Written as DNA, the CDR3 is TGTGCCAGCAGCGGTTCTTCTGGCCCGGGCTATGGCTACACCTTC. It specifies CASSGSSGPGYGYTF. The chain couples TRBV9 to TRBJ1-2; the D is unclear. V was cut by 3 bases and J by 4 bases, with 16 bases left in between. Germline lookup yields CDR1 SGDLS and CDR2 YYNGEE. The CDR3 has 15 residues.

This clonotype was observed a few times. The chain couples TRBV6-4 to TRBJ1-6; 7 bases are shared with TRBD1. Germline assignment: CDR1 MRHNA and CDR2 SNTAGT. The junction had 9 bases not matched to a gene; V was cut back by 6 bases and J by 7 bases. The CDR3 is 15 amino acids. The CDR3 bases are TGTGCCAGCAGCCAAGGACAGGCGGAAAATTCACCCCTCCACTTT. Protein: CASSQGQAENSPLHF.

This clonotype was counted only a few times. For the CDR3, the DNA is TGCGCCAGCAGCGATGGGACAGTTAGCACAGATACGCAGTATTTT. This codes for CASSDGTVSTDTQYF. This chain links TRBV5-1 with TRBJ2-3, with 7 bases identical to TRBD1. This CDR3 contains 15 residues. The J segment lost 0 bases and the V segment lost 4 bases, leaving 5 bases of the junction unmatched. Germline V gene data show CDR1 as SGHRS and CDR2 as YFSETQ.

This clonotype has a handful of counts. The CDR3: CASSPAWEAPLHF. Written as DNA, the CDR3 is TGTGCCAGCAGTCCCGCCTGGGAGGCACCCCTCCACTTT. The chain couples TRBV12-3 or TRBV12-4 to TRBJ1-6; D unresolved. This CDR3 is 13 amino acids long. With 5 bases removed from V and 11 bases from J, the gap between germline ends came to 13 bases.

This clonotype was counted between two and nine times. This chain connects TRBV7-3 to TRBJ1-1; TRBD1 matches at 7 bases. CDR3 length: 14 residues. Germline loops: CDR1 SGHTA, CDR2 FQGTGA. V dropped 2 bases and J dropped 4; count of bases not matched to a gene: 4. This chain's CDR3 is CASSLLGQATEAFF. CDR3 nucleotides: TGTGCCAGCAGCTTATTAGGACAGGCCACTGAAGCTTTCTTT.

The genes are TRBV29-1 and TRBJ1-1, with D perhaps TRBD1 (6 bases). The CDR3 length is 13 residues. V gave up 7 bases and J gave up 4 bases, with 16 bases separating them. Germline V gene data show CDR1 as SQVTM and CDR2 as ANQGSEA. CDR3 amino acids: CSASRGGITEAFF. The CDR3 DNA sequence: TGCAGCGCGAGCAGGGGAGGGATCACTGAAGCTTTCTTT.

This clonotype was seen a few times. The J gene is TRBJ1-1, the V gene TRBV10-3; maybe TRBD1 (5 bases). V gave up 6 bases and J gave up 1 base, with 15 bases separating them. CDR1 and CDR2 from the germline V gene are ENHRY and SYGVKD. CDR3 length: 15 amino acids. CDR3: CAIRPPGGGNTEAFF. CDR3 coding DNA: TGTGCCATCAGGCCCCCGGGGGGAGGGAACACTGAAGCTTTCTTT.

This clonotype has more than one count but fewer than ten. The V and J genes are TRBV9 and TRBJ1-1, with 7 bases aligning to TRBD1. V trimming: 4 bases; J trimming: 2 bases; junction bases outside the gene matches: 5. The CDR3 contains 14 residues. Germline assignment: CDR1 SGDLS and CDR2 YYNGEE. CDR3 DNA: TGTGCCAGCAGCCCCTGGGACAGTAACACTGAAGCTTTCTTT. This translates into CASSPWDSNTEAFF.